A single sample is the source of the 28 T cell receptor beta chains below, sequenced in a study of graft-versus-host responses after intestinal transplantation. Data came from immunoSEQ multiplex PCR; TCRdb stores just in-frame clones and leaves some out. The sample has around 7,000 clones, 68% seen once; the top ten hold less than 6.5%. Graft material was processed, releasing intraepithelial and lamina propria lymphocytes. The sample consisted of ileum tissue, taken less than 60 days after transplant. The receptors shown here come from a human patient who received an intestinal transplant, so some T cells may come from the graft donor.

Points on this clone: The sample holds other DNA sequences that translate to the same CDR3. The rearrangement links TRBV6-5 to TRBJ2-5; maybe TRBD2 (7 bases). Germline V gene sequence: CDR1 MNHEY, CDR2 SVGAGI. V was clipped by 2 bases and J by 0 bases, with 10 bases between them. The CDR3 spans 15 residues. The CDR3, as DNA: TGTGCCAGCAGTTACGGCGGGGGCCACCAAGAGACCCAGTACTTC. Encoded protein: CASSYGGGHQETQYF.

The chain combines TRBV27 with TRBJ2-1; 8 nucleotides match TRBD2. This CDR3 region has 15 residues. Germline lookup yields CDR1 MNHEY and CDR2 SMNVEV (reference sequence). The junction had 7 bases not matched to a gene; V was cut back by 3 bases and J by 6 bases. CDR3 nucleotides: TGTGCCAGCAGTTTCAAGAGCGGGGGTATCAATGAGCAGTTCTTC. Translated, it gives CASSFKSGGINEQFF.

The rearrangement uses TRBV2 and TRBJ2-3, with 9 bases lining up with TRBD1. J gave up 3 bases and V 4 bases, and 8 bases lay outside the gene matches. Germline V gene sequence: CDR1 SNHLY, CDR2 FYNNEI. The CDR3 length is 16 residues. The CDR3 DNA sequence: TGTGCCAGCAGTGTGGAGAGACAGGGGGGAACAGATACGCAGTATTTT. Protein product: CASSVERQGGTDTQYF.

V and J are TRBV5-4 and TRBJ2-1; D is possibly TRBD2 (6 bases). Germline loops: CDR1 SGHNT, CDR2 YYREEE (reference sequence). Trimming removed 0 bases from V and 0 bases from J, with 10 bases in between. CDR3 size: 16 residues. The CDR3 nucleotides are TGTGCCAGCAGCTTGGGGCTAGCGAACTCCTACAATGAGCAGTTCTTC. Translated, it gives CASSLGLANSYNEQFF.

The CDR3 DNA reads TGCGCCAGCAGCCGAGGGACTAGCGGGCCCTACGAGCAGTACGTC. Translating gives CASSRGTSGPYEQYV. The gene calls are TRBV4-1 and TRBJ2-7; 12 nucleotides match TRBD2. Germline assignment: CDR1 MGHRA and CDR2 YSYEKL. With V trimmed by 4 bases and J by 2 bases, 3 bases remained unmatched. The CDR3 is made up of 15 amino acids.

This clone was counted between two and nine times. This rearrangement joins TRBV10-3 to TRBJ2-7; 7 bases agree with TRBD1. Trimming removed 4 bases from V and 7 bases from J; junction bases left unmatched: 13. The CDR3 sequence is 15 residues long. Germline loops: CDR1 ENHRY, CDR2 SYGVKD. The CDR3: CAISGSEAGGREQYV. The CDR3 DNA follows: TGTGCCATCAGTGGATCAGAGGCAGGGGGAAGGGAGCAGTACGTC.

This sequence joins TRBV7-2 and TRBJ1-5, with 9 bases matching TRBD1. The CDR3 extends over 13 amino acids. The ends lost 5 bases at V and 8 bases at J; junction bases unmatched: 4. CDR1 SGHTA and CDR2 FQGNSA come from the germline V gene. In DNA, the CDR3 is TGTGCCAGCAGCCGGGACAGGGTTGAGCCCCAGCATTTT. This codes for CASSRDRVEPQHF.

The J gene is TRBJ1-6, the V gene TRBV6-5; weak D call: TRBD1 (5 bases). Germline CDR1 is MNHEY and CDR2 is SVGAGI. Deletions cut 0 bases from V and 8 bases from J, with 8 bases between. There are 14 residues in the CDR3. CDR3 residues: CASSYSGDHSPLHF. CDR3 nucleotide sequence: TGTGCCAGCAGTTACTCAGGGGATCATTCACCCCTCCACTTT.

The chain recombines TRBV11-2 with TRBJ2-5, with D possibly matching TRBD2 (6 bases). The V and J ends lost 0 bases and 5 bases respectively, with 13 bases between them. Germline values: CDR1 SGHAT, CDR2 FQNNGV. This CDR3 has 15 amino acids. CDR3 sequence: CASSLDTSYYETQYF. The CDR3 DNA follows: TGTGCCAGCAGCTTAGATACTAGCTATTATGAGACCCAGTACTTC.

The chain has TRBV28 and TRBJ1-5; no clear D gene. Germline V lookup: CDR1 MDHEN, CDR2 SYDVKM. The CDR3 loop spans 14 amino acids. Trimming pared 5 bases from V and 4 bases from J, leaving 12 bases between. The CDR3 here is CASSRARTNQPQHF. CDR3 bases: TGTGCCAGCAGTCGTGCCAGAACGAATCAGCCCCAGCATTTT.

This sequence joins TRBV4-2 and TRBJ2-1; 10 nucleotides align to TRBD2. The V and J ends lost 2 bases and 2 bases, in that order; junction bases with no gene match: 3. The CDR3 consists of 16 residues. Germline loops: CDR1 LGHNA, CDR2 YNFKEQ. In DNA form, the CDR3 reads TGTGCCAGCAGCCAAAGAGCGGGGGGGCCCTACAATGAGCAGTTCTTC. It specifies CASSQRAGGPYNEQFF.

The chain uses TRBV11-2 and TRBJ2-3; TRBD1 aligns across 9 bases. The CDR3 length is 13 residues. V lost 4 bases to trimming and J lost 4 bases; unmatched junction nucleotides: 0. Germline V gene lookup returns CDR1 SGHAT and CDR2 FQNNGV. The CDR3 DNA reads TGTGCCAGCAGCTGGACAGGGGCAGATACGCAGTATTTT. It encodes CASSWTGADTQYF.

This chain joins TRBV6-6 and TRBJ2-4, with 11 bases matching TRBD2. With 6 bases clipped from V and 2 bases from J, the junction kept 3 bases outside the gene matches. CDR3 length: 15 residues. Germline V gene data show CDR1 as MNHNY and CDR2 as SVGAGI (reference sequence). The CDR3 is CASSASGGSKNIQYF. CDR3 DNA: TGTGCCAGCAGCGCTAGCGGGGGGTCCAAAAACATTCAGTACTTC.

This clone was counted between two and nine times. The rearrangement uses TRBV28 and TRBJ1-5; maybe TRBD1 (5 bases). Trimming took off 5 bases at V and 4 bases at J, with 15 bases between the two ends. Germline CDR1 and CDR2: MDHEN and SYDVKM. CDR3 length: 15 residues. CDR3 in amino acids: CASSAQYRGNQPQHF. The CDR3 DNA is TGTGCCAGCAGTGCCCAGTATCGGGGGAATCAGCCCCAGCATTTT.

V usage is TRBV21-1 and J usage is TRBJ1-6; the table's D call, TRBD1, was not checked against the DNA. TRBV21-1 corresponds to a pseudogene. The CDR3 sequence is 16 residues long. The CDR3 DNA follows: TGTGCCAGCAGCAAAAAGACAGGGGGCAAGGTGACACCCCTCCACTTT. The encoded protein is CASSKKTGGKVTPLHF.

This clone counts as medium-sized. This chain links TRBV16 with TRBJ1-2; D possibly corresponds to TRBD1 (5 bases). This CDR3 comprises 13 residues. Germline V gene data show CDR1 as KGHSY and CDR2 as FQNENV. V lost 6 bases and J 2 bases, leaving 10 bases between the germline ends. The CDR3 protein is CASSPDTNYGYTF. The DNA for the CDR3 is TGTGCCAGCAGTCCGGACACAAACTATGGCTACACCTTC.

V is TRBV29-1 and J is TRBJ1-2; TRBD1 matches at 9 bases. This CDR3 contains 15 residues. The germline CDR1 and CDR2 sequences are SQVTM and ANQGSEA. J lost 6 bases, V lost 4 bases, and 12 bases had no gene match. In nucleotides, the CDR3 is TGCAGCGTTGCCACCGGGACAGGGCTGGGGGATGGCTACACCTTC. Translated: CSVATGTGLGDGYTF.

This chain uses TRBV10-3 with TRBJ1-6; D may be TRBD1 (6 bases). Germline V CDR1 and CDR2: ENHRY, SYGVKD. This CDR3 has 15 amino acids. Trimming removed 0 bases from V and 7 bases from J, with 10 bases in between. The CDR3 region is CAISESGRGNSPLHF. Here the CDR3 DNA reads TGTGCCATCAGTGAGTCGGGCAGGGGCAATTCACCCCTCCACTTT.

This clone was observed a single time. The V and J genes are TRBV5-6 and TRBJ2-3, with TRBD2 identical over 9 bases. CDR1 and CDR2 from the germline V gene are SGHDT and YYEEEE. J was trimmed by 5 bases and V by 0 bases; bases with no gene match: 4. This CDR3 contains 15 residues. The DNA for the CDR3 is TGTGCCAGCAGCTTGGGAGCGGGGGGAGTAGATACGCAGTATTTT. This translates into CASSLGAGGVDTQYF.

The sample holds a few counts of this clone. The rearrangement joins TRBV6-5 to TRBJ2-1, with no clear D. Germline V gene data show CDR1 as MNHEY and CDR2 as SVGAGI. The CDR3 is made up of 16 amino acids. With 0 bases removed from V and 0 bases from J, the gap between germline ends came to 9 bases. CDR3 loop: CASSYSSESSYNEQFF. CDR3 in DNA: TGTGCCAGCAGTTACTCGTCCGAGAGCTCCTACAATGAGCAGTTCTTC.

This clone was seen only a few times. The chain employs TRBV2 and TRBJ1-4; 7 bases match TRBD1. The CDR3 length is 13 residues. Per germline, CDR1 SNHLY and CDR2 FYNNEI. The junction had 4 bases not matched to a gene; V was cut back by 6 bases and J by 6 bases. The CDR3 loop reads CASRRDRDEKLFF. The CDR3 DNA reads TGTGCCAGCAGAAGGGACAGAGATGAAAAACTGTTTTTT.

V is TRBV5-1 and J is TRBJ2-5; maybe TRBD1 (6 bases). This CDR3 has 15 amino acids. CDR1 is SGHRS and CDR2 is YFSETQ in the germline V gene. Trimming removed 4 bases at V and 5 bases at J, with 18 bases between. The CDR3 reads CASSQRQELGETQYF. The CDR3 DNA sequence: TGCGCCAGCAGCCAGAGACAGGAACTAGGGGAGACCCAGTACTTC.

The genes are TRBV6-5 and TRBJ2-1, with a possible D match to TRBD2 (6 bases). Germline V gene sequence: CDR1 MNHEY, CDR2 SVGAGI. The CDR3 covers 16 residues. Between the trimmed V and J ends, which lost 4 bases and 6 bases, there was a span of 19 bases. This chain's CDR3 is CASSSYPPGESNEQFF. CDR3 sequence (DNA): TGTGCCAGCAGTTCCTACCCCCCGGGAGAGAGCAATGAGCAGTTCTTC.

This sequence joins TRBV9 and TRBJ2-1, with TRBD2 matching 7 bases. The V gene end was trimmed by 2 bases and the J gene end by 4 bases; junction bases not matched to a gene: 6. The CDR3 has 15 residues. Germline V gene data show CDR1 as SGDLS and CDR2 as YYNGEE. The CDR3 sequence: CASSVTGGIYNEQFF. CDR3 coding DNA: TGTGCCAGCAGCGTTACGGGGGGAATATACAATGAGCAGTTCTTC.

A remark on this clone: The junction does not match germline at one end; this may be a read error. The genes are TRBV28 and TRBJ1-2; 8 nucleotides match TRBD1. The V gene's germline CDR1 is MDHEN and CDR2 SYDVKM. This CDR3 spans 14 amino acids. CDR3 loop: CASTPGQANYGYTF. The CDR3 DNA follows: TGTGCCAGCACGCCGGGACAGGCGAACTACGGCTACACCTTC.

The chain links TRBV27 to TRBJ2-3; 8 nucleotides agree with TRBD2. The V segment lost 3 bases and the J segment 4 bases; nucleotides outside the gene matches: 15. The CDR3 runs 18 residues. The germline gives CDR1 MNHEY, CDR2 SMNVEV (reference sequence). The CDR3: CASSFMGRAGGGADTQYF. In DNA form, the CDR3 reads TGTGCCAGCAGTTTCATGGGACGTGCGGGGGGCGGGGCAGATACGCAGTATTTT.

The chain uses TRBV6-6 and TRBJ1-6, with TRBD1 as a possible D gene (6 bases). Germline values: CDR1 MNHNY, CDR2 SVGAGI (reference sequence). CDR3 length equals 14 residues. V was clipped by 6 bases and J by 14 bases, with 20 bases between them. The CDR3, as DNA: TGTGCCAGCAGGACCCGTGACAGGTTTCTGGCCCTCCACTTT. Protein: CASRTRDRFLALHF.

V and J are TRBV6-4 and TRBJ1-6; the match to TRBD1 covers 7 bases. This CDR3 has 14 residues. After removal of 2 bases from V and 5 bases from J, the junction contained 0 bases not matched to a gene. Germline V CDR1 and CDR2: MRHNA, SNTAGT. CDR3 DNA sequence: TGTGCCAGCAGTGACACAGGGGATAATTCACCCCTCCACTTT. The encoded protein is CASSDTGDNSPLHF.